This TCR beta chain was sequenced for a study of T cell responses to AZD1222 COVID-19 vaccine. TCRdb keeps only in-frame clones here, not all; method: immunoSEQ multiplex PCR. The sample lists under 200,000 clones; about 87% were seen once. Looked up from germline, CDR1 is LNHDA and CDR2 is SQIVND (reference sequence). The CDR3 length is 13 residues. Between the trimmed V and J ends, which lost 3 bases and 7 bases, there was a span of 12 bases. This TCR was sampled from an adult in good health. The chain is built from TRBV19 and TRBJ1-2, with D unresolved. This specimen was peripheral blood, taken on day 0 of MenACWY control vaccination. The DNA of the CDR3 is TGTGCCAGTAGTATGAACCCGGGCTCTGGCTACACCTTC. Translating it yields CASSMNPGSGYTF.